This passage covers 22 T cell receptor beta chains from one sample sequenced in a study of cytomegalovirus exposure and HLA in healthy donors. PCR primers comprised 60 Vbeta and 13 Jbeta primers. Measured with immunoSEQ multiplex PCR; TCRdb has only the in-frame clones, and not every one. Of about 120,000 clones listed, 15% are singletons. Sequencing used PBMCs. The receptor set was obtained from a woman aged 18-29 years in good health and CMV-seronegative.

The rearrangement uses TRBV30 and TRBJ1-1; D not certain. CDR3 length equals 11 residues. The V gene lost 4 bases and the J gene lost 5 bases, with 8 bases spanning the gap. Germline V lookup: CDR1 GTSNPN, CDR2 SVGIG (reference sequence). The CDR3 spells CAWIPRTEAFF. In DNA, the CDR3 is TGTGCCTGGATTCCGAGGACTGAAGCTTTCTTT.

V usage is TRBV28 and J usage is TRBJ1-2; no firm D call. The CDR3 covers 13 residues. Germline values: CDR1 MDHEN, CDR2 SYDVKM. Trimming shortened V by 1 base and J by 4 bases, and 7 bases separated the two germline ends. The chain's CDR3 is CASSLSPSYGYTF. In DNA, the CDR3 is TGTGCCAGCAGTTTATCCCCGAGCTATGGCTACACCTTC.

The V gene is TRBV10-3, the J gene TRBJ1-5; D is ambiguous. Deletions cut 0 bases from V and 2 bases from J, with 5 bases between. The germline gives CDR1 ENHRY, CDR2 SYGVKD. The CDR3 length is 14 residues. The CDR3 coding sequence is TGTGCCATCAGTGAGTCACTAGGCAATCAGCCCCAGCATTTT. It codes for CAISESLGNQPQHF.

The chain links TRBV19 to TRBJ1-2, with 9 positions matching TRBD1. V shed 5 bases, J shed 8 bases, and the junction held 6 bases outside the gene matches. Germline V CDR1 and CDR2: LNHDA, SQIVND (reference sequence). The CDR3 is 13 amino acids. In DNA, the CDR3 is TGTGCCAGTAGTCCACAGGGGGCCGGCGGCTACACCTTC. Amino acids: CASSPQGAGGYTF.

This clone was seen a few times. The V call is TRBV18, the J call TRBJ1-1; 8 nucleotides align to TRBD1. V lost 4 bases, J lost 3 bases, and 7 bases stayed unmatched. The germline V gene encodes CDR1 KGHSH and CDR2 LQKENI. This CDR3 spans 15 amino acids. As DNA, the CDR3 is TGTGCCAGCTCACTTAGACAGGGGTCGGACACTGAAGCTTTCTTT. Its translation is CASSLRQGSDTEAFF.

This clone was detected only a few times. The gene calls are TRBV5-6 and TRBJ1-3, with no clear D. Germline-derived CDR1 and CDR2 are SGHDT and YYEEEE. The germline V and J ends were trimmed by 0 bases and 0 bases, with 10 bases remaining between them. The CDR3 covers 16 residues. The CDR3 reads CASSLASGLSGNTIYF. For the CDR3, the DNA is TGTGCCAGCAGCTTGGCATCCGGACTCTCTGGAAACACCATATATTTT.

The chain has TRBV5-6 and TRBJ2-7, with TRBD2 matching 10 bases. The CDR3 has 15 amino acids. V lost 3 bases, J lost 3 bases, and 6 bases stayed unmatched. Germline V gives CDR1 SGHDT, CDR2 YYEEEE. The CDR3 nucleotides are TGTGCCAGCAGCTATGGGACTAGCGTTCTCTACGAGCAGTACTTC. This gives the protein CASSYGTSVLYEQYF.

This sequence joins TRBV5-6 and TRBJ1-2, with D unclear. Between the trimmed V and J ends, which lost 2 bases and 0 bases, there was a span of 11 bases. The CDR3 length is 15 residues. Germline V CDR1 and CDR2: SGHDT, YYEEEE. The DNA for the CDR3 is TGTGCCAGCAGCTTTAAAGGCGGGGCTAACTATGGCTACACCTTC. It translates to CASSFKGGANYGYTF.

This clone occurred a few times. J is TRBJ2-1 and V is TRBV2; 7 bases map to TRBD2. The ends lost 6 bases at V and 5 bases at J; junction bases unmatched: 4. CDR1 and CDR2 (germline): SNHLY, FYNNEI. This CDR3 is built from 13 residues. The CDR3 sequence: CASRGTTHNEQFF. The CDR3 DNA sequence: TGTGCCAGCAGGGGGACTACCCACAATGAGCAGTTCTTC. Looking up the rest from reference TRBV2 and TRBJ2-1 gives the full variable domain: EPEVTQTPSHQVTQMGQEVILRCVPISNHLYFYWYRQILGQKVEFLVSFYNNEISEKSEIFDDQFSVERPDGSNFTLKIRSTKLEDSAMYFCASRGTTHNEQFFGPGTRLTVL.

This clone has just a few counts. The chain uses TRBV18 and TRBJ2-7, with D perhaps TRBD2 (5 bases). Germline V gene sequence: CDR1 KGHSH, CDR2 LQKENI. With 2 bases removed from V and 6 bases from J, the gap between germline ends came to 17 bases. This CDR3 has 15 amino acids. The CDR3 spells CASSPGLTTLGEQYF. DNA for the CDR3: TGTGCCAGCTCACCAGGACTGACCACCCTGGGCGAGCAGTACTTC. The full variable domain, its missing parts supplied by reference TRBV18 and TRBJ2-7, is NAGVMQNPRHLVRRRGQEARLRCSPMKGHSHVYWYRQLPEEGLKFMVYLQKENIIDESGMPKERFSAEFPKEGPSILRIQQVVRGDSAAYFCASSPGLTTLGEQYFGPGTRLTVT.

V gene TRBV28 combines with J gene TRBJ2-7, with a possible D match to TRBD1 (6 bases). The V end was cut by 4 bases, the J end by 4 bases, with 11 bases between. The CDR3 runs to 13 residues. Germline CDR1 MDHEN, CDR2 SYDVKM. The CDR3, as DNA: TGTGCCAGCAGTTATAACAGGGTGTACGAGCAGTACTTC. Its translation: CASSYNRVYEQYF.

This clone was observed at least ten times. The chain recombines TRBV6-4 with TRBJ1-1; D is ambiguous. Trimming took off 2 bases at V and 4 bases at J, with 11 bases between the two ends. The CDR3 runs to 14 residues. Looked up from germline, CDR1 is MRHNA and CDR2 is SNTAGT. In DNA, the CDR3 is TGTGCCAGCAGTGACGGGCAGGTGGGCACTGAAGCTTTCTTT. Its protein is CASSDGQVGTEAFF.

In this sample, this clone turned up a few times. The chain joins TRBV28 to TRBJ2-3; perhaps D is TRBD1 or TRBD2 (6 bases each). The CDR3 has 14 residues. Trimming left V 10 bases short and J 2 bases short, with 16 bases between. Looked up from germline, CDR1 is MDHEN and CDR2 is SYDVKM. The CDR3 loop is CATRGLLNTDTQYF. CDR3 sequence (DNA): TGTGCCACCAGGGGACTTCTAAACACAGATACGCAGTATTTT. Using reference TRBV28 and TRBJ2-3 for the parts outside the CDR3, the full variable domain is DVKVTQSSRYLVKRTGEKVFLECVQDMDHENMFWYRQDPGLGLRLIYFSYDVKMKEKGDIPEGYSVSREKKERFSLILESASTNQTSMYLCATRGLLNTDTQYFGPGTRLTVL.

This clone has more than one count but fewer than ten. The J gene is TRBJ1-2, the V gene TRBV6-1, with 8 bases that match TRBD1. The CDR3 is made up of 16 amino acids. The V gene's germline CDR1 is MNHNS and CDR2 SASEGT. The J segment lost 6 bases and the V segment lost 4 bases, leaving 13 bases of the junction unmatched. This chain's CDR3 is CASSGPPQGAWDGYTF. Here the CDR3 DNA reads TGTGCCAGCAGTGGACCCCCTCAGGGGGCCTGGGATGGCTACACCTTC.

J is TRBJ2-1 and V is TRBV10-3, with D possibly being TRBD2 (6 bases). This CDR3 is built from 14 residues. Trimming removed 4 bases at V and 6 bases at J, with 13 bases between. CDR1 is ENHRY, CDR2 SYGVKD, per germline. The CDR3 spells CAISARESRNEQFF. The CDR3 nucleotides are TGTGCCATCAGTGCTCGGGAGAGCCGCAATGAGCAGTTCTTC.

The chain couples TRBV30 to TRBJ2-7; no definite D call. The CDR3 runs to 13 residues. V lost 4 bases and J 7 bases, leaving 17 bases between the germline ends. Looked up from germline, CDR1 is GTSNPN and CDR2 is SVGIG (reference sequence). CDR3 sequence (DNA): TGTGCCTGGAATTTGCTAGGCCTTGGGGAGCAGTACTTC. As protein: CAWNLLGLGEQYF.

This clone was seen a few times. The CDR3 DNA reads TGTGCCAGCAGCCGGTCCTACGAGCAGTACTTC. Encoded protein: CASSRSYEQYF. This chain uses TRBV28 with TRBJ2-7; D is uncertain. Germline-derived CDR1 and CDR2 are MDHEN and SYDVKM. CDR3 length equals 11 residues. V lost 6 bases, J lost 1 base, and 4 bases lay in between.

There are a few counts of this clone. V gene TRBV20-1 combines with J gene TRBJ2-1; D is ambiguous. The CDR3 consists of 10 residues. Germline CDR1 and CDR2: DFQATT and SNEGSKA (reference sequence). Trimming shortened V by 5 bases and J by 10 bases, and 9 bases separated the two germline ends. The CDR3 is CSASRREQFF. As DNA, the CDR3 is TGCAGTGCTTCCCGCAGGGAGCAGTTCTTC.

The chain recombines TRBV6-6 with TRBJ2-3; D call uncertain. V was trimmed by 8 bases and J by 8 bases, leaving 8 bases between them. The CDR3 spans 10 residues. Per germline, CDR1 MNHNY and CDR2 SVGAGI (reference sequence). Here the CDR3 DNA reads TGTGCCAGCTGGTCAGGTACGCAGTATTTT. Translation gives CASWSGTQYF.

The chain combines TRBV7-9 with TRBJ1-4; tentative D call: TRBD1 (6 bases). Trimming removed 1 base from V and 8 bases from J, with 17 bases in between. There are 16 residues in the CDR3. Germline assignment: CDR1 SEHNR and CDR2 FQNEAQ (reference sequence). Here the CDR3 DNA reads TGTGCCAGCAGCTTAGGGACCTCAGGGGTTGGAGAAAAACTGTTTTTT. Protein product: CASSLGTSGVGEKLFF.

The genes are TRBV29-1 and TRBJ2-3, with TRBD2 matching over 11 bases. CDR1 is SQVTM and CDR2 is ANQGSEA in the germline V gene. The CDR3 has 17 amino acids. Trimming took 2 bases from V and 0 from J; bases not matched to a gene: 7. The CDR3 DNA reads as TGCAGCGTTGAACTAGCGGGAGGACGAAGAAGCACAGATACGCAGTATTTT. Amino acids: CSVELAGGRRSTDTQYF.

This clone showed up just a few times. The chain is built from TRBV2 and TRBJ1-1; D ambiguous. CDR3 length: 14 amino acids. CDR1 is SNHLY and CDR2 is FYNNEI in the germline V gene. V dropped 2 bases and J dropped 4 bases, with 11 bases sitting between them. The CDR3: CASSELVGSTEAFF. CDR3 nucleotide sequence: TGTGCCAGCAGTGAACTTGTGGGGAGCACTGAAGCTTTCTTT.